Listed here are 18 T cell receptor beta chains from one sample, sequenced in a study of glioma-infiltrating T cells after dendritic cell vaccination (dated by TCRdb to the mid-2010s). The library came from the immunoSEQ multiplex PCR assay. Here the immuneACCESS table is served through TCRdb, limited to in-frame sequences with V and J called. Missing clones are a known gap in these copies; in checked studies unresolved V genes cover under half, and the rest lacks a known reason. For this sample the table gives roughly 88,000 clones, of which roughly 77% were detected only once. The ten top clones hold approximately 2% of the sample. Reading the label with the study, this specimen's time point is: after dendritic cell vaccination, including at tumor progression/relapse. Specimen: blood, collected after dendritic cell vaccination. The receptors were gathered from a human donor with glioblastoma.

This clone was observed once. This rearrangement joins TRBV19 to TRBJ1-2; TRBD1 agrees at 8 bases. Germline trimming cut 1 base from V and 1 base from J; bases unmatched to any gene: 11. The germline CDR1 and CDR2 sequences are LNHDA and SQIVND (reference sequence). CDR3 length: 18 residues. CDR3 sequence: CASSIALGQGAINYGYTF. In DNA form, the CDR3 reads TGTGCCAGTAGTATAGCGTTGGGGCAGGGGGCGATTAACTATGGCTACACCTTC. Drawing the rest from reference TRBV19 and TRBJ1-2, the complete variable domain is DGGITQSPKYLFRKEGQNVTLSCEQNLNHDAMYWYRQDPGQGLRLIYYSQIVNDFQKGDIAEGYSVSREKKESFPLTVTSAQKNPTAFYLCASSIALGQGAINYGYTFGSGTRLTVV.

The genes are TRBV6-1 and TRBJ1-5, with a possible D match to TRBD1 (6 bases). CDR3 size: 15 residues. The germline CDR1 and CDR2 sequences are MNHNS and SASEGT. Trimming took 3 bases from V and 3 from J, leaving 12 bases between them. The CDR3 DNA follows: TGTGCCAGCAGTGAGAGACAGGTGTACAATCAGCCCCAGCATTTT. Encoded protein: CASSERQVYNQPQHF.

The chain combines TRBV2 with TRBJ2-1; weak D call: TRBD1 (6 bases). Per germline, CDR1 SNHLY and CDR2 FYNNEI. The CDR3 has 16 residues. V gave up 8 bases and J gave up 2 bases, with 19 bases separating them. DNA for the CDR3: TGTGCCAGCTCATACCCGACAGGAAAGACCTACAATGAGCAGTTCTTC. Translating it yields CASSYPTGKTYNEQFF.

This clone was recorded once. J is TRBJ2-7 and V is TRBV7-9, with 12 bases aligning to TRBD2. The CDR3 extends over 16 amino acids. Germline trimming cut 5 bases from V and 5 bases from J; bases unmatched to any gene: 10. Germline assignment: CDR1 SEHNR and CDR2 FQNEAQ (reference sequence). The CDR3 DNA is TGTGCCAGCAGCACTAGCGGGGGGAGCGTTTTTCACGAGCAGTACTTC. This codes for CASSTSGGSVFHEQYF.

This sequence joins TRBV5-5 and TRBJ2-3; D might be TRBD2 (5 bases). Germline CDR1 is SGHKS and CDR2 is YYEKEE (reference sequence). Trimming took 5 bases from V and 3 from J, leaving 16 bases between them. The CDR3 spans 15 residues. The CDR3 sequence: CASRLGQRGTDTQYF. CDR3 sequence (DNA): TGTGCCAGCAGACTGGGTCAGAGAGGGACAGATACGCAGTATTTT.

The V gene is TRBV2, the J gene TRBJ2-5; TRBD1 aligns across 12 bases. With 6 bases clipped from V and 10 bases from J, the junction kept 12 bases outside the gene matches. The CDR3 runs to 15 residues. CDR1 SNHLY and CDR2 FYNNEI come from the germline V gene. CDR3 protein: CASSPTGTGGLNQYF. In DNA form, the CDR3 reads TGTGCCAGCAGCCCGACCGGGACAGGGGGCCTCAACCAGTACTTC.

The rearrangement links TRBV29-1 to TRBJ1-2; unclear D gene. The CDR3 runs to 13 residues. CDR1 is SQVTM, CDR2 ANQGSEA, per germline. V lost 3 bases and J lost 4, with 12 bases in between. CDR3 DNA: TGCAGCGTTGACGGCGATAGCCTCTATGGCTACACCTTC. It yields the protein CSVDGDSLYGYTF. The full variable domain, rest sourced from reference TRBV29-1 and TRBJ1-2, is SAVISQKPSRDICQRGTSLTIQCQVDSQVTMMFWYRQQPGQSLTLIATANQGSEATYESGFVIDKFPISRPNLTFSTLTVSNMSPEDSSIYLCSVDGDSLYGYTFGSGTRLTVV.

This sequence joins TRBV19 and TRBJ2-2, with TRBD1 as a possible D gene (6 bases). Germline V CDR1 and CDR2: LNHDA, SQIVND (reference sequence). V was shortened by 9 bases and J by 0 bases, with 11 bases between the two germline ends. The CDR3 is 14 amino acids. The CDR3 coding sequence is TGTGCCAGCCGGACAGTGTCGAACACCGGGGAGCTGTTTTTT. Protein product: CASRTVSNTGELFF.

This clone was recorded once. The chain carries TRBV18 and TRBJ2-5; D not resolved. The J call may be wrong; the DNA end is better matched by TRBJ2-7. This CDR3 has 13 residues. CDR1 and CDR2 from the germline V gene are KGHSH and LQKENI. The CDR3 coding sequence is TGTGCCAGCTCACCTTCCCAGGATTACGAGCAGTACTTC. Its protein product is CASSPSQDYEQYF.

The J gene is TRBJ2-5, the V gene TRBV6-6, with 11 nucleotides matching TRBD2. The J call may be faulty, since TRBJ2-7 better matches the DNA end. In germline, CDR1 is MNHNY, CDR2 SVGAGI (reference sequence). This CDR3 contains 15 residues. This CDR3 reads CASSYSTSGAYEQYF. The DNA for the CDR3 is TGTGCCAGCAGTTACTCGACTAGCGGGGCCTACGAGCAGTACTTC.

V is TRBV7-7 and J is TRBJ1-1; D not resolved. Germline V gives CDR1 SSHAT, CDR2 FNYEAQ (reference sequence). The CDR3 spans 13 residues. Trimming shortened V by 4 bases and J by 1 base, and 7 bases separated the two germline ends. The chain's CDR3 is CASSSTPNTEAFF. The DNA of the CDR3 is TGTGCCAGCAGCTCCACACCGAACACTGAAGCTTTCTTT. The variable domain in full, completed from reference TRBV7-7 and TRBJ1-1, reads GAGVSQSPRYKVTKRGQDVTLRCDPISSHATLYWYQQALGQGPEFLTYFNYEAQPDKSGLPSDRFSAERPEGSISTLTIQRTEQRDSAMYRCASSSTPNTEAFFGQGTRLTVV.

The chain is built from TRBV4-2 and TRBJ2-1; tentatively, D is TRBD1 (5 bases). The CDR3 contains 14 residues. Germline V gene lookup returns CDR1 LGHNA and CDR2 YNFKEQ. V lost 4 bases to trimming and J lost 12 bases, with 19 bases between them. Here the CDR3 reads CASSPSLGQASQFF. The DNA for the CDR3 is TGTGCCAGCAGCCCTTCCTTAGGACAAGCATCGCAGTTCTTC.

The rearrangement uses TRBV9 and TRBJ1-1, with D possibly TRBD1 on 5 matching bases. The length of the CDR3 is 15 residues. From germline, CDR1 is SGDLS and CDR2 YYNGEE. Trimming removed 3 bases from V and 2 bases from J, with 14 bases in between. The chain's CDR3 is CASSAHGGGNTEAFF. CDR3 nucleotide sequence: TGTGCCAGCAGCGCCCATGGGGGGGGAAACACTGAAGCTTTCTTT.

The chain links TRBV30 to TRBJ1-5; a possible D gene is TRBD1 (6 bases). Trimming shortened V by 0 bases and J by 6 bases, and 15 bases separated the two germline ends. The CDR3 is 15 residues long. Germline values: CDR1 GTSNPN, CDR2 SVGIG (reference sequence). The CDR3 region has the DNA TGTGCCTGGAGTGTGCAAGGTAAAGGGGGTCAGCCCCAGCATTTT. This codes for CAWSVQGKGGQPQHF.

The chain combines TRBV6-5 with TRBJ2-5, with 7 bases identical to TRBD1. Gene TRBJ2-7 matches the end of the DNA better, so the J call may be wrong. CDR1 is MNHEY, CDR2 SVGAGI, per germline. This CDR3 has 14 residues. The CDR3, as DNA: TGTGCCAGCAGTCCGGGACAGTGGGACCACGAGCAGTACTTC. It is translated as CASSPGQWDHEQYF.

V is TRBV6-1 and J is TRBJ1-4, with D perhaps TRBD1 (6 bases). Trimming left V 4 bases short and J 0 bases short, with 9 bases between. The germline V gene encodes CDR1 MNHNS and CDR2 SASEGT. This CDR3 is 15 amino acids long. The CDR3 DNA is TGTGCCAGCAGTGGGACAGCAACAACTAATGAAAAACTGTTTTTT. It specifies CASSGTATTNEKLFF.

The chain carries TRBV7-9 and TRBJ2-1; TRBD2 agrees at 11 bases. Trimming cost V 1 base and J 0 bases; bases outside gene matches: 5. The CDR3 length is 18 residues. Germline CDR1 SEHNR, CDR2 FQNEAQ (reference sequence). This CDR3 reads CASSLGTSGGSSYNEQFF. The CDR3 DNA reads TGTGCCAGCAGCTTAGGTACTAGCGGGGGTAGCTCCTACAATGAGCAGTTCTTC.

The chain links TRBV27 to TRBJ2-3; 9 bases are shared with TRBD2. The CDR3 covers 15 residues. V lost 4 bases to trimming and J lost 5 bases; unmatched junction nucleotides: 7. Germline CDR1 MNHEY, CDR2 SMNVEV (reference sequence). CDR3 DNA sequence: TGTGCCAGCAGTTCCCTAGCGGGGAGGATAGATACGCAGTATTTT. It codes for CASSSLAGRIDTQYF.